The 27 T cell receptor beta chains given below trace back to one sample, sequenced in a study of regulatory T cells in long-lasting Graves disease (dated by TCRdb to 2020 to 2022). Explained via the paper, the time point label denotes: persistent/refractory GD, antithyroid drugs over 5 years with positive TRAb. For both TCR sequencing and RNA sequencing, RNA was extracted from PBMCs in TRIzol. The library was prepared using multiplex PCR. Sequencing took place on an Illumina HiSeq 4000. iRepertoire HTBI primers and Arm-PCR amplification of CDR3 regions were used to construct TCR beta libraries. The public reads were run again by TCRdb, first through fastp at Q25 and then through MiXCR, and only productive beta chains were kept. Identical CDR3 protein sequences are pooled into one entry, listed with their most common genes and DNA. The sample table shows roughly 430,000 distinct CDR3 sequences, and around 20% are seen once. Roughly an eighth of the sample rests with the top ten.

The sample here was peripheral blood mononuclear cells (PBMCs), taken when the disease was refractory, from a patient treated with antithyroid drugs. The source is a female donor with Graves disease.

The rearrangement joins TRBV4-1 to TRBJ2-5, with 9 nucleotides matching TRBD2. V gave up 3 bases and J gave up 4 bases; unmatched junction bases: 12. CDR3 length equals 17 residues. In germline, CDR1 is MGHRA, CDR2 YSYEKL. CDR3 in DNA: TGCGCCAGCAGCCAGGAACAAGGGGGACTAGCTGCAGAGACCCAGTACTTC. Its protein product is CASSQEQGGLAAETQYF.

The chain carries TRBV5-6 and TRBJ1-4; 7 bases are a match to TRBD1. Germline values: CDR1 SGHDT, CDR2 YYEEEE. The CDR3 totals 15 residues. J gave up 4 bases and V 4 bases, and 7 bases lay outside the gene matches. The CDR3 coding sequence is TGTGCCAGCAGCATCTGGGACAGCCGTAATGAAAAACTGTTTTTT. Amino acid sequence: CASSIWDSRNEKLFF. The whole variable domain, filled in from reference TRBV5-6 and TRBJ1-4, reads DAGVTQSPTHLIKTRGQQVTLRCSPKSGHDTVSWYQQALGQGPQFIFQYYEEEERQRGNFPDRFSGHQFPNYSSELNVNALLLGDSALYLCASSIWDSRNEKLFFGSGTQLSVL.

This clonotype was detected many times. The chain recombines TRBV27 with TRBJ1-2; D unclear. Trimming pared 4 bases from V and 2 bases from J, leaving 11 bases between. Germline V gene sequence: CDR1 MNHEY, CDR2 SMNVEV (reference sequence). The CDR3 consists of 14 residues. The CDR3 here is CASSSRASNYGYTF. CDR3 in DNA: TGTGCCAGCAGTTCGCGGGCATCAAACTATGGCTACACCTTC.

This clonotype appeared many times. The chain uses TRBV28 and TRBJ1-1; D is unresolved. Per germline, CDR1 MDHEN and CDR2 SYDVKM. V lost 2 bases to trimming and J lost 4 bases, with 14 bases between them. The length of the CDR3 is 15 residues. The DNA of the CDR3 is TGTGCCAGCAGTTTAGGGGTCCAATCGGGCACTGAAGCTTTCTTT. This codes for CASSLGVQSGTEAFF.

This rearrangement joins TRBV20-1 to TRBJ2-7, with D unclear. V lost 6 bases and J lost 2, with 14 bases in between. The CDR3 is 13 residues long. CDR1 and CDR2 (germline): DFQATT, SNEGSKA (reference sequence). For the CDR3, the DNA is TGCAGTGCCCCGGTACCACTTACCTACGAGCAGTACTTC. Its protein product is CSAPVPLTYEQYF.

Worth noting for this clonotype: One base away lies a much larger clone, so this may be a sequencing read error. The final CDR3 position lacks the conserved phenylalanine or tryptophan, pointing to a likely read error. The V and J genes are TRBV6-9 and TRBJ1-3; D remains ambiguous. The V gene's germline CDR1 is MNHGY and CDR2 SVAAGI. CDR3 length: 14 amino acids. The ends were cut back, 4 bases at V and 2 bases at J, with 9 bases in the middle. The CDR3 DNA sequence: TGTGCCAGCAGTTTATTAGGGACTGGAAACACCATATATTCT. As protein: CASSLLGTGNTIYS.

The chain is built from TRBV27 and TRBJ2-1, with TRBD2 identical over 15 bases. The junction had 17 bases not matched to a gene; V was cut back by 5 bases and J by 6 bases. The CDR3 is 20 amino acids. Per germline, CDR1 MNHEY and CDR2 SMNVEV (reference sequence). The CDR3 DNA reads TGTGCCAGCAGTACCTTCGGACTAGCGGGAGGGCCTCACTTGGGCAATGAGCAGTTCTTC. The encoded protein is CASSTFGLAGGPHLGNEQFF.

Many counts were recorded for this clonotype. The gene calls are TRBV20-1 and TRBJ2-5, with D perhaps matching TRBD1 (5 bases). Trimming took off 3 bases at V and 1 base at J, with 9 bases between the two ends. The V gene's germline CDR1 is DFQATT and CDR2 SNEGSKA (reference sequence). This CDR3 spans 13 amino acids. CDR3 protein: CSASIRGQETQYF. Here the CDR3 DNA reads TGCAGTGCTAGTATAAGGGGCCAAGAGACCCAGTACTTC.

This clonotype was picked up many times. The CDR3 spells CATSSLQGTSGNTIYF. The CDR3 DNA reads as TGTGCCACCAGCAGCCTACAGGGGACCTCTGGAAACACCATATATTTT. The chain is built from TRBV15 and TRBJ1-3; 7 nucleotides line up with TRBD1. J gave up 0 bases and V 3 bases, and 5 bases lay outside the gene matches. The CDR3 consists of 16 residues. Germline assignment: CDR1 LNHNV and CDR2 YYDKDF (reference sequence). Supplemented by reference TRBV15 and TRBJ1-3, the full variable domain reads DAMVIQNPRYQVTQFGKPVTLSCSQTLNHNVMYWYQQKSSQAPKLLFHYYDKDFNNEADTPDNFQSRRPNTSFCFLDIRSPGLGDTAMYLCATSSLQGTSGNTIYFGEGSWLTVV.

In this sample, this clonotype turned up many times. The V and J genes are TRBV20-1 and TRBJ2-7; D is perhaps TRBD1 (5 bases). Germline CDR1 is DFQATT and CDR2 is SNEGSKA (reference sequence). The germline V and J ends were trimmed by 1 base and 6 bases, with 10 bases remaining between them. The CDR3 runs 12 residues. CDR3 protein: CSARARRAEQYF. CDR3 coding DNA: TGCAGTGCTAGAGCGCGCAGGGCCGAGCAGTACTTC.

This rearrangement joins TRBV28 to TRBJ2-1, with 11 bases lining up with TRBD2. Germline trimming cut 7 bases from V and 3 bases from J; bases unmatched to any gene: 5. Germline V gives CDR1 MDHEN, CDR2 SYDVKM. The length of the CDR3 is 15 residues. The CDR3 DNA sequence: TGTGCCAGCACACCGGGACTAGCGGTCTACAATGAGCAGTTCTTC. Its protein is CASTPGLAVYNEQFF. The entire variable domain, with the rest obtained from reference TRBV28 and TRBJ2-1, is as follows: DVKVTQSSRYLVKRTGEKVFLECVQDMDHENMFWYRQDPGLGLRLIYFSYDVKMKEKGDIPEGYSVSREKKERFSLILESASTNQTSMYLCASTPGLAVYNEQFFGPGTRLTVL.

J is TRBJ1-1 and V is TRBV18; 10 bases are shared with TRBD1. The CDR3 totals 14 residues. Trimming at V came to 7 bases and at J to 3 bases, leaving 5 bases not matched to a gene. Looked up from germline, CDR1 is KGHSH and CDR2 is LQKENI. DNA for the CDR3: TGTGCCAGCTGTACGGGACAGGGGTACACTGAAGCTTTCTTT. Translation gives CASCTGQGYTEAFF.

This clonotype was observed many times. V is TRBV27 and J is TRBJ2-2; D is undetermined. The CDR3 spans 15 residues. Germline values: CDR1 MNHEY, CDR2 SMNVEV (reference sequence). V was pared by 0 bases and J by 5 bases, with 10 bases between. Written as DNA, the CDR3 is TGTGCCAGCAGTTTATCGGAGTTGAGGACCGGGGAGCTGTTTTTT. Amino acids: CASSLSELRTGELFF.

This clonotype has more than one count but fewer than ten. The chain carries TRBV5-1 and TRBJ2-3; D is perhaps TRBD1 (7 bases). CDR1 is SGHRS, CDR2 YFSETQ, per germline. V was pared by 4 bases and J by 5 bases, with 14 bases between. This CDR3 region has 14 residues. In DNA form, the CDR3 reads TGCGCCAGCAGCGTGACCAGGGGGGTAGATACGCAGTATTTT. It codes for CASSVTRGVDTQYF.

This clonotype occurred many times. The rearrangement uses TRBV28 and TRBJ1-6, with TRBD1 matching over 9 bases. Per the germline V gene, CDR1 is MDHEN and CDR2 is SYDVKM. The CDR3 consists of 14 residues. The V gene end was trimmed by 5 bases and the J gene end by 15 bases; junction bases not matched to a gene: 11. CDR3 nucleotide sequence: TGTGCCAGCAGTCGGGACAGGGATAGAACTAACCTCCACTTT. Its translation: CASSRDRDRTNLHF.

Points on this clonotype: A much larger clone is a single base away; this may be a read error. No conserved phenylalanine or tryptophan is present at the end of the CDR3, so a read error is the likely explanation. The chain links TRBV20-1 to TRBJ1-2; possible D gene TRBD1, 5 bases. Trimming left V 1 base short and J 8 bases short, with 14 bases between. The germline V gene encodes CDR1 DFQATT and CDR2 SNEGSKA (reference sequence). The CDR3 contains 13 residues. CDR3 sequence reads: CSARAVGPRGYTS. CDR3 coding DNA: TGCAGTGCTAGAGCGGTGGGGCCGAGGGGCTACACCTCC.

V is TRBV30 and J is TRBJ2-7, with TRBD2 matching 14 bases. V lost 4 bases and J lost 6; bases outside the gene matches: 8. The CDR3 has 15 residues. Germline V gives CDR1 GTSNPN, CDR2 SVGIG (reference sequence). DNA of the CDR3: TGTGCCTGGACTCCGGGACTAGCGGGAGTTCTCGAGCAGTACTTC. It specifies CAWTPGLAGVLEQYF.

This clonotype occurred many times. CDR3 region: CASSSRTGMGTEAFF. The CDR3 DNA follows: TGTGCCAGCAGTTCCAGGACAGGGATGGGCACTGAAGCTTTCTTT. The chain links TRBV12-3 or TRBV12-4 to TRBJ1-1, with TRBD1 matching over 8 bases. The CDR3 has 15 residues. V dropped 4 bases and J dropped 4; count of bases not matched to a gene: 8.

This clonotype was counted between two and nine times. This chain links TRBV6-2 or TRBV6-3 with TRBJ1-1; no definite D call. The CDR3 is 16 amino acids. CDR1 and CDR2 (germline): MNHEY, SVGEGT. The V end was cut by 0 bases, the J end by 1 base, with 12 bases between. CDR3 sequence: CASSYSMSGTNTEAFF. The CDR3 nucleotides read TGTGCCAGCAGTTACTCCATGTCAGGTACGAACACTGAAGCTTTCTTT.

This clonotype was detected many times. The gene calls are TRBV12-3 or TRBV12-4 and TRBJ1-1, with D perhaps TRBD1 (5 bases). The CDR3 loop spans 14 amino acids. V lost 1 base to trimming and J lost 4 bases, with 10 bases between them. CDR3 nucleotides: TGTGCCAGCAGTTTAGGGGAGGGGAGCACTGAAGCTTTCTTT. This encodes CASSLGEGSTEAFF.

This clonotype was counted a few times. The chain recombines TRBV20-1 with TRBJ1-5; the match to TRBD1 covers 8 bases. Trimming cost V 6 bases and J 1 base; bases outside gene matches: 5. This CDR3 is built from 14 residues. The V gene's germline CDR1 is DFQATT and CDR2 SNEGSKA (reference sequence). DNA of the CDR3: TGCAGTGCAACAGGGGGGAGGAGCAATCAGCCCCAGCATTTT. The encoded protein is CSATGGRSNQPQHF.

For this clonotype: This sequence may be a read error, since a much larger clone differs from it by one base. V usage is TRBV7-2 and J usage is TRBJ1-4; TRBD1 matches 9 bases. Germline V lookup: CDR1 SGHTA, CDR2 FQGNSA. Losses at the gene ends were 7 bases for V and 8 bases for J; bases not matched to a gene: 11. CDR3 length: 15 amino acids. The CDR3 spells CASTSSGTGQEKLFF. The CDR3 nucleotides are TGTGCCAGCACCTCCTCCGGGACAGGGCAAGAAAAACTGTTTTTT.

This clonotype was observed many times. This sequence joins TRBV3-1 and TRBJ2-5, with D unclear. CDR3 length: 14 amino acids. Trimming took off 0 bases at V and 4 bases at J, with 9 bases between the two ends. The V gene's germline CDR1 is LGHDT and CDR2 YNNKEL (reference sequence). As DNA, the CDR3 is TGTGCCAGCAGCCAAGATCCAGCGCCAGAGACCCAGTACTTC. Its translation is CASSQDPAPETQYF.

In its sample, this clonotype was seen many times. This chain connects TRBV10-3 to TRBJ2-7; D is unresolved. Germline values: CDR1 ENHRY, CDR2 SYGVKD. The V end was cut by 0 bases, the J end by 5 bases, with 20 bases between. The CDR3 consists of 17 residues. CDR3 DNA: TGTGCCATCAGTGAGTCTGTAGCACATCACACTAACCACGAGCAGTACTTC. Translation gives CAISESVAHHTNHEQYF.

This clonotype has a handful of counts. The CDR3 DNA sequence: TGTGCCAGCAGTTACTCCCAGGGGGCGAATTCACCCCTCCACTTT. The encoded protein is CASSYSQGANSPLHF. The genes are TRBV6-5 and TRBJ1-6; 8 nucleotides match TRBD1. The CDR3 is 15 residues long. With 0 bases clipped from V and 7 bases from J, the junction kept 2 bases outside the gene matches. In germline, CDR1 is MNHEY, CDR2 SVGAGI.

This clonotype was picked up one time. The V call is TRBV5-1, the J call TRBJ1-2; 12 bases line up with TRBD1. The CDR3 totals 15 residues. The germline V gene encodes CDR1 SGHRS and CDR2 YFSETQ. Germline trimming cut 3 bases from V and 4 bases from J; bases unmatched to any gene: 4. Here the CDR3 reads CASSSGTGGLYGYTF. CDR3 bases: TGCGCCAGCAGCTCCGGGACAGGGGGCCTCTATGGCTACACCTTC.

Many counts were recorded for this clonotype. The chain carries TRBV7-8 and TRBJ2-7; D is ambiguous. V was pared by 6 bases and J by 6 bases, with 18 bases between. The CDR3 is 14 amino acids. The germline V gene has CDR1 SGHVS and CDR2 FQNEAQ. The CDR3 sequence is CASSPDGGIGEQYF. Written as DNA, the CDR3 is TGTGCCAGCAGTCCCGACGGTGGGATAGGCGAGCAGTACTTC.